The rows below give T cell receptor beta chains drawn from one sample of a study of cytomegalovirus exposure and HLA in healthy donors. TCRdb keeps only in-frame clones here, not all; method: immunoSEQ multiplex PCR. The table shows about 200,000 clones, with 70% to 80% occurring only once. Sequencing was performed on PBMCs. The source is a woman in her forties or fifties in good health and CMV-seronegative. CDR3s include the opening cysteine and the closing phenylalanine or tryptophan. D genes are given only for firm matches. The size entry is marked missing in some rows and otherwise reads once, few, many or a size class.

len | abundance | j_gene | v_gene | d_gene | CDR3aa | CDR3nt
14 | few | TRBJ2-1 | TRBV2 | TRBD1 | CASSRQGSYNEQFF | TGTGCCAGCAGTCGACAGGGCTCCTACAATGAGCAGTTCTTC
15 | - | TRBJ1-4 | TRBV27 | TRBD1 | CASSSTGGDVKKLFF | TGTGCCAGCAGTTCGACAGGGGGCGACGTAAAAAAACTGTTTTTT
15 | few | TRBJ1-1 | TRBV6-5 | - | CASSYSLGGNTEAFF | TGTGCCAGCAGCTACTCCCTGGGGGGAAACACTGAAGCTTTCTTT
17 | once | TRBJ2-3 | TRBV9 | TRBD2 | CASSVDRLAARTDTQYF | TGTGCCAGCAGCGTAGATCGCCTAGCGGCCCGCACAGATACGCAGTATTTT
17 | - | TRBJ1-1 | TRBV25-1 | - | CASSEYLGRGEDTEAFF | TGTGCCAGCAGTGAATACTTGGGACGGGGGGAAGACACTGAAGCTTTCTTT
15 | - | TRBJ1-4 | TRBV28 | - | CASSLSVAGVEKLFF | TGTGCCAGCAGTTTATCGGTGGCAGGGGTAGAAAAACTGTTTTTT
15 | - | TRBJ1-2 | TRBV18 | TRBD1 | CASSPTLQGMDGYTF | TGTGCCAGCTCACCGACCTTACAGGGGATGGATGGCTACACCTTC
14 | - | TRBJ2-5 | TRBV7-8 | TRBD1 | CASREDRVQETQYF | TGTGCCAGCAGAGAGGACAGGGTCCAAGAGACCCAGTACTTC
16 | - | TRBJ2-7 | TRBV7-3 | TRBD2 | CASSSQLAGSSYEQYF | TGTGCCAGCAGCTCCCAGCTAGCGGGGAGCTCCTACGAGCAGTACTTC
12 | - | TRBJ2-7 | TRBV19 | - | CASSLRDYEQYF | TGTGCCAGTAGTTTGCGAGACTACGAGCAGTACTTC
17 | few | TRBJ1-4 | TRBV6-1 | - | CASSERGGYQRSGKLFF | TGTGCCAGCAGTGAAAGAGGAGGTTACCAGAGGAGTGGAAAACTGTTTTTT
14 | - | TRBJ2-3 | TRBV6-6 | TRBD2 | CASRVGGRTDTQYF | TGTGCCAGCAGGGTGGGAGGGCGCACAGATACGCAGTATTTT
14 | - | TRBJ1-2 | TRBV11-2 | TRBD1 | CASSSYLQGAGYTF | TGTGCCAGCAGCTCGTACCTTCAGGGGGCTGGCTACACCTTC
13 | - | TRBJ1-5 | TRBV19 | - | CASSASANQPQHF | TGTGCCAGTAGTGCCTCAGCGAATCAGCCCCAGCATTTT
16 | - | TRBJ2-3 | TRBV27 | TRBD1 | CASSSPGTGSTDTQYF | TGTGCCAGCAGTTCGCCCGGGACAGGTAGCACAGATACGCAGTATTTT
15 | - | TRBJ2-1 | TRBV9 | - | CASSVKPSSYNEQFF | TGTGCCAGCAGCGTAAAGCCGAGCTCCTACAATGAGCAGTTCTTC
20 | - | TRBJ2-5 | TRBV2 | TRBD2 | CASSQGPLSGRAYFQETQYF | TGTGCCAGCAGCCAAGGGCCTCTTAGCGGGAGGGCATATTTCCAAGAGACCCAGTACTTC
16 | once | TRBJ2-5 | TRBV9 | TRBD2 | CASSGTSGTREGTQYF | TGTGCCAGCAGCGGGACTAGCGGGACCCGGGAGGGGACCCAGTACTTC
15 | - | TRBJ2-3 | TRBV5-1 | - | CASSLGLTSTDTQYF | TGCGCCAGCAGCCTCGGACTGACTAGCACAGATACGCAGTATTTT
13 | - | TRBJ2-3 | TRBV28 | - | CASSTSGVDTQYF | TGTGCCAGCAGTACCTCGGGAGTGGATACGCAGTATTTT
13 | once | TRBJ1-1 | TRBV7-2 | - | CASSSGLGTEAFF | TGTGCCAGCAGCTCCGGCCTCGGGACTGAAGCTTTCTTT
15 | - | TRBJ2-3 | TRBV7-2 | - | CASSLGSTETDTQYF | TGTGCCAGCAGCTTAGGCTCGACGGAGACAGATACGCAGTATTTT
16 | - | TRBJ2-2 | TRBV28 | TRBD2 | CASSLWTSANTGELFF | TGTGCCAGCAGTTTGTGGACTAGCGCGAACACCGGGGAGCTGTTTTTT
14 | - | TRBJ1-2 | TRBV7-2 | - | CASSPGRRDYGYTF | TGTGCCAGCAGCCCCGGACGGAGGGACTATGGCTACACCTTC
15 | - | TRBJ1-1 | TRBV10-3 | TRBD1 | CAISDTGVGNTEAFF | TGTGCCATCAGTGATACAGGGGTAGGGAACACTGAAGCTTTCTTT
14 | - | TRBJ1-4 | TRBV27 | - | CASSFAGVNEKLFF | TGTGCCAGCAGTTTCGCAGGGGTTAATGAAAAACTGTTTTTT
16 | - | TRBJ2-5 | TRBV7-9 | - | CASSLAGIRDQETQYF | TGTGCCAGCAGCTTAGCGGGAATCAGGGACCAAGAGACCCAGTACTTC
14 | - | TRBJ1-1 | TRBV27 | - | CASSFRGSNTEAFF | TGTGCCAGCAGTTTCCGGGGGTCGAACACTGAAGCTTTCTTT
15 | - | TRBJ2-1 | TRBV29-1 | TRBD2 | CSVFLSGSVSNEQFF | TGCAGCGTTTTTCTTAGCGGGAGCGTTTCAAATGAGCAGTTCTTC
13 | few | TRBJ1-1 | TRBV30 | - | CAWSPSVLGEAFF | TGTGCCTGGAGTCCCTCTGTGCTAGGTGAAGCTTTCTTT
14 | once | TRBJ1-1 | TRBV18 | TRBD1 | CASSPRGQGTEAFF | TGTGCCAGCTCACCAAGGGGGCAGGGCACTGAAGCTTTCTTT
19 | - | TRBJ2-3 | TRBV4-1 | TRBD2 | CASSQSMRTSGGSIGTQYF | TGCGCCAGCAGCCAGAGCATGAGGACTAGCGGGGGGTCCATTGGTACGCAGTATTTT
16 | - | TRBJ2-2 | TRBV7-6 | TRBD1 | CASSLAGQGFTGELFF | TGTGCCAGCAGCTTAGCTGGACAGGGATTTACCGGGGAGCTGTTTTTT
14 | - | TRBJ1-1 | TRBV6-1 | - | CASSVEVGNTEAFF | TGTGCCAGCAGTGTCGAGGTGGGTAACACTGAAGCTTTCTTT
15 | - | TRBJ1-2 | TRBV6-6 | - | CASSLGGVGLYGYTF | TGTGCCAGCAGCCTCGGGGGGGTTGGGTTATATGGCTACACCTTC
14 | - | TRBJ1-6 | TRBV19 | - | CASRAGGFISPLHF | TGTGCCAGTAGAGCCGGGGGGTTTATTTCACCCCTCCACTTT
12 | - | TRBJ1-5 | TRBV7-2 | - | CASTTPGQPQHF | TGTGCCAGCACCACACCGGGTCAGCCCCAGCATTTT
13 | - | TRBJ2-1 | TRBV7-6 | TRBD1 | CASSLKQGYEQFF | TGTGCCAGCAGCCTAAAACAGGGGTATGAGCAGTTCTTC
11 | - | TRBJ2-7 | TRBV28 | - | CASRRWYEQYF | TGTGCCAGCAGACGATGGTACGAGCAGTACTTC
15 | - | TRBJ1-2 | TRBV4-3 | - | CASSQEEGFDYGYTF | TGCGCCAGCAGCCAAGAGGAGGGTTTCGACTATGGCTACACCTTC
15 | once | TRBJ1-5 | TRBV7-2 | TRBD1 | CASSPRTGGNQPQHF | TGTGCCAGCAGCCCGCGGACAGGGGGCAATCAGCCCCAGCATTTT
15 | - | TRBJ1-2 | TRBV2 | TRBD1 | CASNGQGANAGGYTF | TGTGCCAGCAACGGACAGGGGGCGAATGCCGGGGGCTACACCTTC
16 | - | TRBJ2-1 | TRBV11-3 | TRBD2 | CASSPGGGRARNEQFF | TGTGCCAGCAGCCCTGGGGGCGGGAGGGCCAGGAATGAGCAGTTCTTC
14 | - | TRBJ1-5 | TRBV9 | - | CASSVGGDTQPQHF | TGTGCCAGCAGCGTAGGAGGGGACACTCAGCCCCAGCATTTT
13 | - | TRBJ2-5 | TRBV11-2 | TRBD1 | CASSNDRGETQYF | TGTGCCAGCAGCAACGACAGGGGGGAGACCCAGTACTTC
15 | - | TRBJ1-6 | TRBV6-6 | TRBD1 | CASILDRAYNSPLHF | TGTGCCAGCATCCTGGACAGGGCCTATAATTCACCCCTCCACTTT
13 | once | TRBJ2-7 | TRBV29-1 | TRBD1 | CSVGQGALYEQYF | TGCAGCGTCGGACAGGGGGCTCTCTACGAGCAGTACTTC
13 | - | TRBJ1-2 | TRBV5-1 | - | CASSQGYSYGYTF | TGCGCCAGCAGCCAGGGCTACTCCTATGGCTACACCTTC
14 | few | TRBJ1-2 | TRBV6-5 | TRBD1 | CASRRDRSNYGYTF | TGTGCCAGCAGGAGGGACAGATCTAACTATGGCTACACCTTC